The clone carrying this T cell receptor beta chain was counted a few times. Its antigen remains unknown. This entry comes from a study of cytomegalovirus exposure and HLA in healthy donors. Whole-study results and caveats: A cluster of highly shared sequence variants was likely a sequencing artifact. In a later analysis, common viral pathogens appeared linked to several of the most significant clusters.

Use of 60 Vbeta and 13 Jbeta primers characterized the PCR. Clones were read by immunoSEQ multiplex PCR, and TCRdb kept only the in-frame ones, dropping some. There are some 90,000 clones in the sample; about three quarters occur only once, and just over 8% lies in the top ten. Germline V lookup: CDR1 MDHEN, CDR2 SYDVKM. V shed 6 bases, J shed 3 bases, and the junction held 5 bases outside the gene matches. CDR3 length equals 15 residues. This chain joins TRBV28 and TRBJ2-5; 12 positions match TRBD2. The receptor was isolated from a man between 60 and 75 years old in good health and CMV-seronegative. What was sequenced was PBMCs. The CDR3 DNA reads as TGTGCCAGCAGCCGACGGACTAGCGGGGAAGAGACCCAGTACTTC. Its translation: CASSRRTSGEETQYF.